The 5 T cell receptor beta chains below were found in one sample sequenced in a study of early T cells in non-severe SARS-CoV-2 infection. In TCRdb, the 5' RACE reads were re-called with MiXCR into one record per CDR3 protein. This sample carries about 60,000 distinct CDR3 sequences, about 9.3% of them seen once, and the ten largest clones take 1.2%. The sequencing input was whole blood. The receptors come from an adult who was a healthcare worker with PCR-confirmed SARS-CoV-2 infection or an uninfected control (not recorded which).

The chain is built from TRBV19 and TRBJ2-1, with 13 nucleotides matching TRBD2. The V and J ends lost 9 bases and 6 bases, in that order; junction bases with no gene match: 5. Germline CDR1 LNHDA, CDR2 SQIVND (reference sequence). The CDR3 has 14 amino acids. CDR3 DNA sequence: TGTGCCAGCTTAACTAGCGGGGGGGCCAATGAGCAGTTCTTC. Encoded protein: CASLTSGGANEQFF.

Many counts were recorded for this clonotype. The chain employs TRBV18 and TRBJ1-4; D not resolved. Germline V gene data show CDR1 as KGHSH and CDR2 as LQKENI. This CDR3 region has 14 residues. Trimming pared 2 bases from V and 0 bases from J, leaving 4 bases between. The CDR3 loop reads CASSPGATNEKLFF. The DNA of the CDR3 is TGTGCCAGCTCACCAGGTGCAACTAATGAAAAACTGTTTTTT. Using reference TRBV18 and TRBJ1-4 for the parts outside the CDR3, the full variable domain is NAGVMQNPRHLVRRRGQEARLRCSPMKGHSHVYWYRQLPEEGLKFMVYLQKENIIDESGMPKERFSAEFPKEGPSILRIQQVVRGDSAAYFCASSPGATNEKLFFGSGTQLSVL.

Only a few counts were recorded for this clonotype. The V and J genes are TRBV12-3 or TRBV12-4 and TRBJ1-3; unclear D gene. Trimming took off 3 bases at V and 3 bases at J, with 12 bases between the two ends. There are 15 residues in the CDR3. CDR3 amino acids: CASSLGAISGNTIYF. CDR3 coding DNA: TGTGCCAGCAGTTTGGGCGCTATAAGTGGAAACACCATATATTTT.

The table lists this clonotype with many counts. The CDR3 protein is CSARSGVTQYF. The CDR3 bases are TGCAGTGCTAGGTCCGGGGTGACCCAGTACTTC. This chain uses TRBV20-1 with TRBJ2-5; D possibly corresponds to TRBD2 (5 bases). The V gene's germline CDR1 is DFQATT and CDR2 SNEGSKA (reference sequence). The V end was cut by 3 bases, the J end by 7 bases, with 9 bases between. This CDR3 contains 11 residues.

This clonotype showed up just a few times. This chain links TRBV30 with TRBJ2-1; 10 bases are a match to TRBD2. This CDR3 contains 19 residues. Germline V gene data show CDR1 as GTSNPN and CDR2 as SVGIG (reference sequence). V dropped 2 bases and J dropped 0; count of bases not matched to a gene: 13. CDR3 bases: TGTGCCTGGAGTATATGGGAGACTAGCGGGTTCGTCTCCTACAATGAGCAGTTCTTC. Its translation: CAWSIWETSGFVSYNEQFF. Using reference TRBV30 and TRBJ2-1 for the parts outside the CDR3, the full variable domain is SQTIHQWPATLVQPVGSPLSLECTVEGTSNPNLYWYRQAAGRGLQLLFYSVGIGQISSEVPQNLSASRPQDRQFILSSKKLLLSDSGFYLCAWSIWETSGFVSYNEQFFGPGTRLTVL.